The source of this TCR beta chain is a study of liver allograft versus peripheral blood T cells. The overall study: Recipients' peripheral blood T cell receptor repertoires were compared with those in transplanted livers.

Overall study results and limits: T cell receptor repertoires inside liver allografts reportedly differed from those in peripheral blood.

A word on this clonotype: What it binds is unknown. A read error may explain this, as a much larger clone is one base away.

Germline loops: CDR1 LNHDA, CDR2 SQIVND (reference sequence). There are 15 residues in the CDR3. TCRdb reanalysed the reads using MiXCR and keeps one entry per CDR3 protein. The sample carries around 9,000 distinct CDR3 sequences, roughly 22% recorded once. The chain couples TRBV19 to TRBJ1-2; D uncertain. This receptor was identified in a human patient who had a liver transplant. These T cells may partly come from the graft donor. The CDR3 protein is CANSASYSRNYGYTF. The DNA for the CDR3 is TGTGCCAATAGTGCATCCTACAGCCGTAACTATGGCTACACCTTC.